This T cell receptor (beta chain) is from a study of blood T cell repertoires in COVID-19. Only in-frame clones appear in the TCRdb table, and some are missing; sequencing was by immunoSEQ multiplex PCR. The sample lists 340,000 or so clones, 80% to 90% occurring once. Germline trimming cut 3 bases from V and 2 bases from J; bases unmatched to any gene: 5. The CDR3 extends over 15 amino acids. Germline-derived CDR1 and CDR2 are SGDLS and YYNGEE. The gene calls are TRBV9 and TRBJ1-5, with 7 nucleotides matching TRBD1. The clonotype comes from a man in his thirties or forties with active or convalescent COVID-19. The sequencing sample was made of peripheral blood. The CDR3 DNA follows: TGTGCCAGCAGCGCCCCAGGGGGTGGCAATCAGCCCCAGCATTTT. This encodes CASSAPGGGNQPQHF.